The following is a T cell receptor (beta chain) sequence with its context. Its antigen is still unknown. The CDR3 runs 15 residues. Germline-derived CDR1 and CDR2 are SGHRS and YFSETQ. The sample is drawn from a study of T cells expressing NK-cell markers. Study-level information: It was from sorted CD3+CD56+NKG2C+, CD3+CD56+NKG2C- and CD3+CD56-NKG2C+ T cells that TCR beta repertoires came. HCMV seropositivity characterized most of the eight sequenced donors, and seronegativity one.

From the 5' RACE reads, TCRdb lists one entry per CDR3 protein and no DNA. The sample yields 25,000 to 35,000 distinct CDR3 sequences, of which the top ten take up roughly 60%. Study results and caveats: Among CD8+ T cells from more than five donors, dominant NKG2C+ clonotypes accounted for about 1.0-7.0%.

The source is a woman aged 18 to 75 in good health. This rearrangement joins TRBV5-1 to TRBJ1-2. The sequencing sample was made of blood T cells: a sorted CD56 or NKG2C T cell subset, CD4+ or CD8+ T cells, or bulk PBMC T cells (not recorded which). CDR3 loop: CASSLMEDPKYGYTF.